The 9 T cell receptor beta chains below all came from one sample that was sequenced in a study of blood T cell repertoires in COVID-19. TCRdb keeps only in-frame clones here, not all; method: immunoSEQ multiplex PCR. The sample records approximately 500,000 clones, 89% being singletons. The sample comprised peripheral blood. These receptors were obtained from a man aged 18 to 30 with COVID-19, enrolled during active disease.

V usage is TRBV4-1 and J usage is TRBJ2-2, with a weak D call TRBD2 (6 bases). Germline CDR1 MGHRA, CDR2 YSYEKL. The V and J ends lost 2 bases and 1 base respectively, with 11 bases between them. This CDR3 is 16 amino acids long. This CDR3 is CASSQYPGENTGELFF. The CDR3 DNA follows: TGCGCCAGCAGCCAATATCCGGGGGAGAACACCGGGGAGCTGTTTTTT.

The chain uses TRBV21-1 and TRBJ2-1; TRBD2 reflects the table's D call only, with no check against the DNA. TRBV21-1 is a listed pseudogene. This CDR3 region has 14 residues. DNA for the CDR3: TGTGCCAGCAGCAGGGGACTTCAATACAATGAGCAGTTCTTC. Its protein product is CASSRGLQYNEQFF.

The CDR3 DNA reads TGCGCCAGCAGCTTGGACGGACAGACAACTAATGAAAAACTGTTTTTT. Its protein is CASSLDGQTTNEKLFF. This chain connects TRBV5-1 to TRBJ1-4; D perhaps matches TRBD1 (6 bases). Germline lookup yields CDR1 SGHRS and CDR2 YFSETQ. The CDR3 loop spans 16 amino acids. V was clipped by 0 bases and J by 0 bases, with 9 bases between them.

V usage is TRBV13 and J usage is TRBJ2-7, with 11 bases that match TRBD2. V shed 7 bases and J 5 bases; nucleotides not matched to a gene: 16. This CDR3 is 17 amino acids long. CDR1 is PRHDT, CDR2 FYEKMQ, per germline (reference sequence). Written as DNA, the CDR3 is TGTGCCAGCACCAACAGCCGACTAGCGGGAAATGTCAACGAGCAGTACTTC. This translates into CASTNSRLAGNVNEQYF.

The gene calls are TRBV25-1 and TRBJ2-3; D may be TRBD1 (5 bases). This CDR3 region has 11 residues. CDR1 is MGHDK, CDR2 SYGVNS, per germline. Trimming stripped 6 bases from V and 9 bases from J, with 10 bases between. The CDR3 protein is CASSQGGTQYF. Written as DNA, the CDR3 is TGTGCCAGCAGCCAGGGCGGAACGCAGTATTTT. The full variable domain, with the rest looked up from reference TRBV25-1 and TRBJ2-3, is EADIYQTPRYLVIGTGKKITLECSQTMGHDKMYWYQQDPGMELHLIHYSYGVNSTEKGDLSSESTVSRIRTEHFPLTLESARPSHTSQYLCASSQGGTQYFGPGTRLTVL.

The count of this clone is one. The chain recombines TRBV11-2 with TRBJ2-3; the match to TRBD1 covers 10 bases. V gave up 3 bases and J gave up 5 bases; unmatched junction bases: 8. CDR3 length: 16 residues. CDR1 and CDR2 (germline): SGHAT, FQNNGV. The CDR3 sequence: CASSFDVTGGVDTQYF. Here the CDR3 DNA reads TGTGCCAGCAGCTTTGATGTGACAGGGGGCGTAGATACGCAGTATTTT.

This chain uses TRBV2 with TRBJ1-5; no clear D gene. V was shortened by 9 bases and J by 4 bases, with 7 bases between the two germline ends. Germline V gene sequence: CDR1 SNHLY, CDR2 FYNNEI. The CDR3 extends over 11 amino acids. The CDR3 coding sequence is TGTGCCAGTGGAGTAAATCAGCCCCAGCATTTT. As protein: CASGVNQPQHF. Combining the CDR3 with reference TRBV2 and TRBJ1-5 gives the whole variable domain EPEVTQTPSHQVTQMGQEVILRCVPISNHLYFYWYRQILGQKVEFLVSFYNNEISEKSEIFDDQFSVERPDGSNFTLKIRSTKLEDSAMYFCASGVNQPQHFGDGTRLSIL.

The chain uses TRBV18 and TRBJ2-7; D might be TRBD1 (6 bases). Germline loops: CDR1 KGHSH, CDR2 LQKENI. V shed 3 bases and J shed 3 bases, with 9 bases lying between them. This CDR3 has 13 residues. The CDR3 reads CASSPGHFYEQYF. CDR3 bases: TGTGCCAGCTCACCGGGACACTTCTACGAGCAGTACTTC.

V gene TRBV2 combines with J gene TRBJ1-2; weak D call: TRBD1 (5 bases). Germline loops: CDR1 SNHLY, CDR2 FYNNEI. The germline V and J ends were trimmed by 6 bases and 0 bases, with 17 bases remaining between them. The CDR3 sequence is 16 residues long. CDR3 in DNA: TGTGCCAGCAGGGACGGCGGGGCCGGAACTAACTATGGCTACACCTTC. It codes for CASRDGGAGTNYGYTF.